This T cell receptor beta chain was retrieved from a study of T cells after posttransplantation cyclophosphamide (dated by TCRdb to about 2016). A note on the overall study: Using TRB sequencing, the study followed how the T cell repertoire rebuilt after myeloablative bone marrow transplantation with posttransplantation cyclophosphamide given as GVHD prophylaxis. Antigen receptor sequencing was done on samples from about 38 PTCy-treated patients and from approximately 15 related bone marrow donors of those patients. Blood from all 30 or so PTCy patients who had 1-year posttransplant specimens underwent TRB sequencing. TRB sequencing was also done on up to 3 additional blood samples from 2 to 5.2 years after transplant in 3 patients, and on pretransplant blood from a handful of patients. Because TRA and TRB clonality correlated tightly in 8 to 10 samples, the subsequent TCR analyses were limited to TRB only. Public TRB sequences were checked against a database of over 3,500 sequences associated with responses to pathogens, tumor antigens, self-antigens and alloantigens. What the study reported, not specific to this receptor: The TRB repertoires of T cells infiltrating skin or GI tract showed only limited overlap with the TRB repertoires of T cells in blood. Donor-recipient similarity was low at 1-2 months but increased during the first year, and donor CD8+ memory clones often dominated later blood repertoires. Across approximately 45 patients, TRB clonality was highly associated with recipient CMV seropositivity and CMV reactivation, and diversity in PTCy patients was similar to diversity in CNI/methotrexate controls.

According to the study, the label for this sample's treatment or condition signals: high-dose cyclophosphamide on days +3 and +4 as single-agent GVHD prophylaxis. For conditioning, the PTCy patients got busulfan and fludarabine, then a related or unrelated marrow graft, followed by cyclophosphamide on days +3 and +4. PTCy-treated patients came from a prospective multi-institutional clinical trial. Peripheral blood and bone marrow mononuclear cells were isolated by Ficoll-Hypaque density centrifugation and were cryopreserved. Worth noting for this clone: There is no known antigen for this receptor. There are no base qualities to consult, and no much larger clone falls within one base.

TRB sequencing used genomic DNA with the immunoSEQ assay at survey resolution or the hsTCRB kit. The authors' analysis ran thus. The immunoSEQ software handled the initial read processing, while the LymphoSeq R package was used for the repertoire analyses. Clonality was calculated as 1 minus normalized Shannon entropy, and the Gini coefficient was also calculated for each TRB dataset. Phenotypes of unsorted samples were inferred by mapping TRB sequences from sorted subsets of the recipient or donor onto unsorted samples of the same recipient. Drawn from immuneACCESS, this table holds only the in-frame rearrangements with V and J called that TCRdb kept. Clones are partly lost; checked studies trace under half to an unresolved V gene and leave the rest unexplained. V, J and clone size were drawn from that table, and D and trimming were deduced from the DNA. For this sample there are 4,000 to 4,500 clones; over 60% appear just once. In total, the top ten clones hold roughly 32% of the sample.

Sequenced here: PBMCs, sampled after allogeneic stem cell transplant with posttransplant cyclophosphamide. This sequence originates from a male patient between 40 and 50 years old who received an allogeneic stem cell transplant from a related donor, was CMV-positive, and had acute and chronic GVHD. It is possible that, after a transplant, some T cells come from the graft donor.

This receptor carries the CDR3 CASSPTRFQFF. The nucleotide sequence is given as TGCGCCAGCAGCCCCACTAGGTTTCAGTTCTTC. The chain is encoded by TRBV10-2 joined to TRBJ2-1, with TRBD2 tentatively as D gene (5 bases match). The CDR3 starts with the cysteine, ends with the phenylalanine, and has 11 residues. The CDR3 DNA has 33 bases and is translated from base 1. V and J are truncated by 6 bases and 13 bases respectively, leaving an intervening sequence of 13 bases. CDR1 WSHSY and CDR2 SAAADI were looked up in the germline V gene.